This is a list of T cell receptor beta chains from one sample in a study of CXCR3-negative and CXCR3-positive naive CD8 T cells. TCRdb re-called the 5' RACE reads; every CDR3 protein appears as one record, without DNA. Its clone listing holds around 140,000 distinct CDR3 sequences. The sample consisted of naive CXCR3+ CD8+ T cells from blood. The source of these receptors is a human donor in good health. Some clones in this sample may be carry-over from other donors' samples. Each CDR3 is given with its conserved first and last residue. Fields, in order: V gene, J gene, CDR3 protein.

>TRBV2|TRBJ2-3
CATQGGGSADTQYF
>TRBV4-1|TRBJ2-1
CASSLAEAGVGNEQFF
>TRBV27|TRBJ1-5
CASSLEGRPNQPQHF
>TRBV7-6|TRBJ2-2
CASSSRGQNIGELFF
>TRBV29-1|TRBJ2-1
CSVRLAGVLEQFF
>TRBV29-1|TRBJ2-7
CSATTLYEQYF
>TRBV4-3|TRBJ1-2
CASSQGQGGNYGYTF
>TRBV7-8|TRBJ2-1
CASSLEADEQFF
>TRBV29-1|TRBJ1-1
CSVADSVYTEAFF
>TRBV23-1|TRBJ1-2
CASSQWVGFLYGYTF
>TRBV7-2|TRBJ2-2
CASSLVFGTGELFF
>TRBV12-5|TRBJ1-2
CASGSSVGGGDGYTF
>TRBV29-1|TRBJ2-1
CSVPPLGTGDYNEQFF
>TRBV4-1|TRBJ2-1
CASSPDREPRNEQFF
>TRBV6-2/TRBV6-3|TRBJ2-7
CASSRTPLSSYEQYF
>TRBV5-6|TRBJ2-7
CASSLPETNTYEQYF
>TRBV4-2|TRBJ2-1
CASSQALAGGRDEQFF
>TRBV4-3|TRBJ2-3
CASSHAGGTDTQYF
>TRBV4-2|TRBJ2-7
CASSQDTSGREQYF